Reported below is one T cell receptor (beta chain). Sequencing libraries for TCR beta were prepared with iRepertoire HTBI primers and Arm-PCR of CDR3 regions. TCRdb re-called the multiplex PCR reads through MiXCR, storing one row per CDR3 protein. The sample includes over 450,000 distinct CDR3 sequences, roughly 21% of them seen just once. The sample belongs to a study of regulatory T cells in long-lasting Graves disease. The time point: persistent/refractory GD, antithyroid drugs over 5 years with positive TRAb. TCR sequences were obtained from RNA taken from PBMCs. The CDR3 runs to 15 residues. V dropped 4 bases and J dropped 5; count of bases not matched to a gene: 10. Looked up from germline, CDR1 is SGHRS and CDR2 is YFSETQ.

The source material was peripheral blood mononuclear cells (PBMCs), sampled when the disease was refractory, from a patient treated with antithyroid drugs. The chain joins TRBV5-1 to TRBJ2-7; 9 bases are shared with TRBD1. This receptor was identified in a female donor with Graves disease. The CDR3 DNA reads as TGCGCCAGCAGCAGGGGGGGGACAGGGTCTAACGAGCAGTACTTC. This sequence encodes CASSRGGTGSNEQYF.